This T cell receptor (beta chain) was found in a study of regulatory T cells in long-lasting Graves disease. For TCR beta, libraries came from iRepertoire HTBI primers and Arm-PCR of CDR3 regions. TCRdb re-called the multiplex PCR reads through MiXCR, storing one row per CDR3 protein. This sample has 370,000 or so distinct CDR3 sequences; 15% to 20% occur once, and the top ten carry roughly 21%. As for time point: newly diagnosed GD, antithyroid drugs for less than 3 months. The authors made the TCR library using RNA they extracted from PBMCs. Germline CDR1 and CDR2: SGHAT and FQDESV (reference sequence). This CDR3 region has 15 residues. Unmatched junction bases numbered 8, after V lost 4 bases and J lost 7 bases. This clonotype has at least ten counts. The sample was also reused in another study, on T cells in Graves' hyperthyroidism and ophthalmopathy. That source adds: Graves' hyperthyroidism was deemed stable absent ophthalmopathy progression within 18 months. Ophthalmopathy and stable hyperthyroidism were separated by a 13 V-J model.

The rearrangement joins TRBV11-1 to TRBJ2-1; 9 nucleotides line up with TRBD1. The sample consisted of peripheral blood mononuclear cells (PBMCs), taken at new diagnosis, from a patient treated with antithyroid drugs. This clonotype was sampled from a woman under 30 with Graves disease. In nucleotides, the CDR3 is TGTGCCAGCAGCTCCTCCGGGACAGGGTTGAATGAGCAGTTCTTC. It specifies CASSSSGTGLNEQFF.